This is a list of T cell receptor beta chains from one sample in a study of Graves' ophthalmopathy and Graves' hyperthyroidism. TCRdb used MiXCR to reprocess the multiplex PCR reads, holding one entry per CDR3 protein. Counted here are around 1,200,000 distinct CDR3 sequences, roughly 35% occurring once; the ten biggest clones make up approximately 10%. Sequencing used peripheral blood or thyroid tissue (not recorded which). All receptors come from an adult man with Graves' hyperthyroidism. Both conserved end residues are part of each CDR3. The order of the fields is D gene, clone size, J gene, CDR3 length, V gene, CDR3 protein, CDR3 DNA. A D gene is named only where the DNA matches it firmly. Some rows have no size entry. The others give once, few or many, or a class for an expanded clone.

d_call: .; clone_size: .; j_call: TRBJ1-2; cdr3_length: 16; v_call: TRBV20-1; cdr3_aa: CSAVRSGAGRNYGYTF; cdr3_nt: TGCAGTGCCGTTAGAAGCGGGGCAGGCCGGAACTATGGCTACACCTTC
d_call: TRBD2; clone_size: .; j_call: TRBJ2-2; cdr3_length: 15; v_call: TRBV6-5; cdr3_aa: CASTQVAGAAGELFF; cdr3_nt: TGTGCCAGCACCCAGGTAGCGGGAGCGGCCGGGGAGCTGTTTTTT
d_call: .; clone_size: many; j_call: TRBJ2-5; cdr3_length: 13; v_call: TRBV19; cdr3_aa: CATGDRHQETQYF; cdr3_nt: TGTGCCACGGGGGACAGACACCAAGAGACCCAGTACTTC
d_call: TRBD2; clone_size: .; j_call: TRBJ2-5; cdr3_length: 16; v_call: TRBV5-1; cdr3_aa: CASREGSGRSEETQYF; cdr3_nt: TGCGCCAGCCGAGAGGGTAGCGGGAGATCGGAGGAGACCCAGTACTTC
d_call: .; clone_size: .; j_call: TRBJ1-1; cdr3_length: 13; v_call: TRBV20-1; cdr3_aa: CSASGLLNTEAFF; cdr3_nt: TGCAGTGCTTCGGGACTTCTGAACACTGAAGCTTTCTTT
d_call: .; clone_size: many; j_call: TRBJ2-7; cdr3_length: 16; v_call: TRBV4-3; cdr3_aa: CASSQDSGGRSYEQYF; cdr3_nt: TGCGCCAGCAGCCAAGATTCCGGTGGACGATCCTACGAGCAGTACTTC
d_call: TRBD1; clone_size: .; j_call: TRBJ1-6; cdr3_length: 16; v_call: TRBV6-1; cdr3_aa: CASSNTGVDYNSPLHF; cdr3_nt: TGTGCCAGCAGTAATACAGGGGTGGACTATAATTCACCCCTCCACTTT
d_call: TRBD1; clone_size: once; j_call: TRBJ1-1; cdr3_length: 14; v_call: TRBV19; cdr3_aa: CASKHRGTGTEAFF; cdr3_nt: TGTGCCAGTAAACACAGGGGGACGGGCACTGAAGCTTTCTTT
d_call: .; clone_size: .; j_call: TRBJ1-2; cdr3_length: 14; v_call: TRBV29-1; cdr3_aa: CSSDSGTANYGYTF; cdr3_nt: TGCAGCTCCGACTCCGGGACGGCAAACTATGGCTACACCTTC
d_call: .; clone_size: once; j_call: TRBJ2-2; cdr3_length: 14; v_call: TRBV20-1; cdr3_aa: CSARSVMNTGELFF; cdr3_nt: TGCAGTGCTAGATCAGTCATGAACACTGGGGAGCTGTTTTTT
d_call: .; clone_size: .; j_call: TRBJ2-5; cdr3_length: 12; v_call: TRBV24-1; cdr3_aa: CATSVEGETQYF; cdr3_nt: TGTGCCACCAGCGTTGAAGGAGAGACCCAGTACTTC
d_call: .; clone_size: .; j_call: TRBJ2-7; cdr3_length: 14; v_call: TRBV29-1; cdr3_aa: CSVSGAGVSYEQYF; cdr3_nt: TGCAGCGTAAGTGGGGCAGGGGTGTCCTACGAGCAGTACTTC
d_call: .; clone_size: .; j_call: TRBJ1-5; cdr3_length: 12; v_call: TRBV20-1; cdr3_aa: CSARGVKSAQHF; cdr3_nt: TGCAGTGCTAGAGGCGTCAAATCAGCCCAGCATTTT
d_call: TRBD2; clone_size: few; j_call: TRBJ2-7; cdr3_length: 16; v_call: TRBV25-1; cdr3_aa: CASSGPGGGRAAEQYF; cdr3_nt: TGTGCCAGCAGTGGCCCCGGGGGCGGGAGGGCAGCCGAGCAGTACTTC
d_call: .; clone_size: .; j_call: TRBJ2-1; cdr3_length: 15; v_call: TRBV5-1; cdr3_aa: CASSLAPREGDEQFF; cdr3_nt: TGCGCCAGCAGCTTGGCGCCGCGGGAAGGGGATGAGCAGTTCTTC
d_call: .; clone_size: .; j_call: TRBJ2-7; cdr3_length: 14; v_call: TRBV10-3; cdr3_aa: CAISESSVFYEQYF; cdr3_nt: TGTGCCATCAGTGAGTCGAGTGTTTTCTACGAGCAGTACTTC
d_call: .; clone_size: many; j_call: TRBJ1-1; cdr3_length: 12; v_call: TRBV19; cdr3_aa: CATGRLNTEAFF; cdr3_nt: TGTGCCACCGGACGGTTGAACACTGAAGCTTTCTTT
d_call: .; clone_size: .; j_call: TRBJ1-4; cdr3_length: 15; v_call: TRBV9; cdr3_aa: CASSMRGSVEEKLFF; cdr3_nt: TGTGCCAGCAGCATGAGGGGTTCCGTGGAGGAAAAACTGTTTTTT
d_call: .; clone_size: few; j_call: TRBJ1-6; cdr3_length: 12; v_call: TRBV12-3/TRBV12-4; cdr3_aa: CASRGESWALHF; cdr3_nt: TGTGCCAGCAGGGGGGAGAGTTGGGCCCTCCACTTT
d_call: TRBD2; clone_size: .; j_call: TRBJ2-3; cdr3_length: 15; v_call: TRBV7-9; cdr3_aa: CASSHGLAGDDTQYF; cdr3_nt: TGCGCCAGCAGCCACGGACTAGCGGGAGACGATACGCAGTATTTT
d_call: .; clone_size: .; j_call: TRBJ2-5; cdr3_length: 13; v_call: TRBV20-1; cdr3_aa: CSASQGGSETQYF; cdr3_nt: TGCAGTGCTAGCCAGGGCGGGTCGGAGACCCAGTACTTC
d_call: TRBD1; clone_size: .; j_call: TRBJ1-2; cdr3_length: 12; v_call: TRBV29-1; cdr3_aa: CSVVDRAYGYTF; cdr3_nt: TGCAGCGTAGTCGACAGGGCCTATGGCTACACCTTC
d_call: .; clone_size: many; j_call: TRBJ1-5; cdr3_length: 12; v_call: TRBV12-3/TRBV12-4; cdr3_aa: CASSLPGGAQHF; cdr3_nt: TGTGCCAGCAGTCTACCCGGGGGCGCCCAGCATTTT
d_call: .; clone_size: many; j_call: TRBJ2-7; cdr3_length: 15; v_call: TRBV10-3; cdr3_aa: CAISTPTGRLHEQYF; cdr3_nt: TGTGCCATCAGTACGCCGACAGGGAGGCTCCACGAGCAGTACTTC
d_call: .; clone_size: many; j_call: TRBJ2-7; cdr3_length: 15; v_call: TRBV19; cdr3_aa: CASSLTGRDSYEQYF; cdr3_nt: TGTGCCAGCAGCCTTACGGGACGGGACTCCTACGAGCAGTACTTC
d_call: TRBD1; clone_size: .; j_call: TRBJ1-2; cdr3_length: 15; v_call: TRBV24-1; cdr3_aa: CASSRQGVGPYGFTF; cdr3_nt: TGTGCCAGCAGTAGACAGGGTGTGGGGCCCTATGGCTTCACCTTC
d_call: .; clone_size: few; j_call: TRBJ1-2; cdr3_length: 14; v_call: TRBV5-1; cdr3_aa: CASSGATGLYGYTF; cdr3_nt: TGCGCCAGCAGCGGAGCCACAGGGCTCTATGGCTACACCTTC
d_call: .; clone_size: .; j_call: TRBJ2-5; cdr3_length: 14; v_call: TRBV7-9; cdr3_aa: CATSDPEKLETQYF; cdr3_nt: TGTGCCACCAGTGACCCGGAAAAGCTAGAGACCCAGTACTTC
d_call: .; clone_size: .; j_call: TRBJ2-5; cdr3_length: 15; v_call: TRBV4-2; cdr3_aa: CASSIEARVQETQYF; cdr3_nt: TGTGCCAGCAGCATCGAAGCGAGGGTACAAGAGACCCAGTACTTC
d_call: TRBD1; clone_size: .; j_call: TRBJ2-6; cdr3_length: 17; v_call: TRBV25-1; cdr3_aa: CASSEPGTGPGANVLTF; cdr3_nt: TGTGCCAGCAGCGAACCCGGGACAGGGCCCGGGGCCAACGTCCTGACTTTC
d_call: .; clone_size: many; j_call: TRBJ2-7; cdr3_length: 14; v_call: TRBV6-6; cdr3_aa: CASTGGAAGYEQYF; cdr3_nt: TGTGCCAGCACAGGAGGAGCGGCGGGCTACGAGCAGTACTTC
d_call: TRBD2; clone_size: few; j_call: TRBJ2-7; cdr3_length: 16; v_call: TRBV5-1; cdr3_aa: CASSGGTSGRGNEQYF; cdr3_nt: TGCGCCAGCAGCGGAGGGACTAGCGGGAGAGGGAACGAGCAGTACTTC
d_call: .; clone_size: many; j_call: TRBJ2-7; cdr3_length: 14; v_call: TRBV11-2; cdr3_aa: CASSFNQGWSEQYF; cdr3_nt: TGTGCCAGCAGCTTTAACCAGGGGTGGAGCGAGCAGTACTTC
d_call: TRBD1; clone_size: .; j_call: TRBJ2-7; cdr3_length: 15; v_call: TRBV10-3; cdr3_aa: CASSLGQAATSEQYF; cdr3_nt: TGTGCCAGCAGTTTGGGACAGGCGGCCACCAGCGAGCAGTACTTC
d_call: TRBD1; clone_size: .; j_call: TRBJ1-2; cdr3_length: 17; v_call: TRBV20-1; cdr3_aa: CSADPRTGGSVSYGYTF; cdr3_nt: TGCAGTGCTGACCCGAGGACAGGGGGATCCGTCAGCTATGGCTACACCTTC
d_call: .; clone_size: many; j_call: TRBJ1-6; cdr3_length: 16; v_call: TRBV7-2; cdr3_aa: CASSLPPGSYNSPLHF; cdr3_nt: TGTGCCAGCAGCTTACCGCCAGGCTCCTATAATTCACCCCTCCACTTT
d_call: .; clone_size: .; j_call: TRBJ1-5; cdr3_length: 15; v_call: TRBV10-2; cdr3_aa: CASSEQSGINQPQHF; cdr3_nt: TGCGCCAGCAGTGAGCAGTCAGGAATCAATCAGCCCCAGCATTTT
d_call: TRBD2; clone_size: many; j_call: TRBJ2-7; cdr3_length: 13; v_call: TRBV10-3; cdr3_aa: CAIRAGTGHEQYF; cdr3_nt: TGTGCCATTCGAGCGGGAACGGGACACGAGCAGTACTTC
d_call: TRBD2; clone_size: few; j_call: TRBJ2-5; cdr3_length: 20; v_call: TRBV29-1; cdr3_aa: CSVERSGISSGGTLQETQYF; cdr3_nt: TGCAGCGTTGAACGTAGTGGGATTTCTAGCGGGGGGACACTCCAAGAGACCCAGTACTTC
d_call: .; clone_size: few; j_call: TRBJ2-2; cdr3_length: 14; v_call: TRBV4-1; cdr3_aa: CASSQDLEAGELFF; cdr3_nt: TGCGCCAGCAGCCAAGATCTAGAAGCCGGGGAGCTGTTTTTT
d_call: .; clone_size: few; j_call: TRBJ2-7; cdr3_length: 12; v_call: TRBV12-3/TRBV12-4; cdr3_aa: CASKLGPYEQYF; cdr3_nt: TGTGCCAGCAAATTGGGACCCTACGAGCAGTACTTC
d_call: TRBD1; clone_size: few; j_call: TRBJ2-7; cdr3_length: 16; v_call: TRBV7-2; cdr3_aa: CASSLGTRGLSYEQYF; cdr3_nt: TGTGCCAGCAGCTTAGGAACCAGGGGGCTATCCTACGAGCAGTACTTC
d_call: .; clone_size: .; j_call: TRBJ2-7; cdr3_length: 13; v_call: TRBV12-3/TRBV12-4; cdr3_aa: CASSLEGVHEQYF; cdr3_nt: TGTGCCAGCAGTTTAGAGGGGGTTCACGAGCAGTACTTC
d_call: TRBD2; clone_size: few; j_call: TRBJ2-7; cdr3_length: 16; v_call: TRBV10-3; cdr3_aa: CAISEALRGGPYEQYF; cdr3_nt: TGTGCCATCAGTGAGGCCCTCCGGGGGGGCCCCTACGAGCAGTACTTC
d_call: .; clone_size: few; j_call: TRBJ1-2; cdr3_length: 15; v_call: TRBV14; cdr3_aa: CASSGRTAYSYGYTF; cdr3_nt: TGTGCCAGCAGCGGTCGGACCGCGTACTCCTATGGCTACACCTTC
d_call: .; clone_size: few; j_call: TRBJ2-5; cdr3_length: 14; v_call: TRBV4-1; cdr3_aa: CASSQVQTGETQYF; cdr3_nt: TGCGCCAGCAGCCAAGTTCAAACGGGAGAGACCCAGTACTTC
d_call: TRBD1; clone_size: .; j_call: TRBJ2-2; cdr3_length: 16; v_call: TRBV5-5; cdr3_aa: CASSSEQGIRTGELFF; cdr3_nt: TGTGCCAGCAGCTCGGAACAGGGGATCCGCACCGGGGAGCTGTTTTTT
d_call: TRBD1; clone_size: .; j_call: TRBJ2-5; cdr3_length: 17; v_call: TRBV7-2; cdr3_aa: CASSGQVGLGEQETQYF; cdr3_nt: TGTGCCAGCAGTGGACAGGTTGGCCTAGGGGAGCAAGAGACCCAGTACTTC
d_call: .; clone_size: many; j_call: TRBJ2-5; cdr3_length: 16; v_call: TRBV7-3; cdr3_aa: CASAPRMGRPSRTQYF; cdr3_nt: TGTGCCAGCGCACCCCGTATGGGACGGCCATCGAGGACCCAGTACTTC
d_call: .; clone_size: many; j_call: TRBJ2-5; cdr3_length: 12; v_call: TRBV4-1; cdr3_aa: CASSQTQETQYF; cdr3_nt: TGCGCCAGCAGCCAAACTCAAGAGACCCAGTACTTC
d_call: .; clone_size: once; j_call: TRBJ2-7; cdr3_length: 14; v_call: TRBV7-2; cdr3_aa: CASSQEGVGFEQYF; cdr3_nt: TGCGCCAGCAGCCAAGAAGGCGTGGGGTTCGAGCAGTACTTC
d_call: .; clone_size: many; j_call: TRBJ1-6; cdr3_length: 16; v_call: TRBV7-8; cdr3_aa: CASSSTGFGAGSPLHF; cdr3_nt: TGTGCCAGCAGCTCGACAGGTTTTGGTGCGGGTTCACCCCTCCACTTT
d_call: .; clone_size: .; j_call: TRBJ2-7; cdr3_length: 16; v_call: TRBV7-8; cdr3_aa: CASSLDAQDEIYEQYF; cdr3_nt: TGTGCCAGCAGCCTTGACGCCCAGGATGAAATTTACGAGCAGTACTTC